The sequence of this T cell receptor beta chain was determined in a study of cytomegalovirus exposure and HLA in healthy donors (dated by TCRdb to between 2016 and 2019). Concerning the study at large: An earlier analysis of about 530 of the donors reported roughly 300 Gb of sequence data and some 110 million unique TCR beta sequences obtained from 180 million or so T cells. Both class I and class II loci were covered by HLA typing, at four-digit resolution. Every discovery cohort repertoire had been produced on one sequencing platform. Typing coverage varied by locus: about 620-640 donors for A, B, C, DRB1 and DQB1; roughly 500 for DQA1; about 600 for DPA1; around 490 for DPB1. Roughly five DR-DQ haplotypes were handled as single units for association and clustering, since linkage in the cohort was strong. Donor age, sex, ethnicity and CMV serostatus were compiled alongside the repertoire data. The aim of the study was to test whether cataloging public T cell receptors could identify signatures of past pathogen exposure. High-throughput TCR immunosequencing, statistical association of individual TCRs with disease status, and machine learning were combined to predict cytomegalovirus infection status. Across under 500 genotyped donors of the cohort, an average of 235,054 unique TCR beta nucleotide sequences per donor were sequenced, and roughly 20% of those sequences were non-productive. An early release covering approximately 600 HLA-typed donors comprised approximately 290 gigabases of sequencing data and about 90 million unique TCR sequences. The T cell repertoires of 666 subjects were profiled by immunosequencing and related to cytomegalovirus serostatus. Rather than using new phenotypic data, the later analysis identified candidate immune exposures from TCR beta sequences and from how often those sequences occurred across donors. The genetic ancestry cluster associated with self-reported Caucasian donors included 81% of the 300 to 450 genotyped donors. An earlier analysis of roughly 580 of the donors used high-throughput TCR beta sequencing to judge whether each TCR beta V gene segment behaved as functional or pseudogenic. Along with the approximately 670-subject first cohort, a separate validation cohort of over a hundred different subjects was used. Genome-wide SNP genotypes for about 55% of the roughly 670 donors were used in a later genetic analysis, which treated that subset as a discovery cohort. In a later analysis, previously published TCR beta repertoires from about 640 donors were re-analyzed and high-resolution HLA genotyping was added so that TCR occurrence patterns could be studied.

This clone was seen only a few times. The target of this receptor is not known. Per-base quality was not reported, and no clone a single base away is much larger than it. Taken from the germline V gene, the CDR1 and CDR2 loops are MNHNS and SASEGT. Taken from cysteine to phenylalanine, the CDR3 has 14 residues. The only DNA kept is the CDR3, 42 bases in frame from the first base. The V end gives up 7 bases and the J end 5 bases, leaving 9 bases in the junction not matched to a gene. Results the study describes overall, beyond this receptor: Linkage disequilibrium might explain the correlated functional status among segregating V segments, but an unknown experimental factor could not be ruled out. Compared with the approximately 670-donor mean, donors in an Asian-associated ancestry cluster had fewer N-insertions in productive TCRs, according to a later genetic analysis. In a later analysis, HLA-associated TCR beta chains were found to be more clonally expanded and to have lower generation probabilities than equally common non-associated chains. In vitro tests confirmed that a few of the cytomegalovirus-associated TCR beta chains recognize cytomegalovirus antigens. According to a later analysis, TCR association rates differed among HLA loci, with DRB1 alleles showing the most associated TCRs and HLA-C alleles showing the fewest. It was suggested by the authors that the approach could potentially be generalized to other disease states and immunological phenotypes. When HLA alleles, especially DR and DQ, strongly co-occurred, TCR associations were difficult to assign to individual alleles. This cohort had only TCR beta chains sequenced, and the lack of alpha or paired-chain data limited which features could be detected. A later analysis associated about 16,000 TCR beta sequences with specific HLA alleles at a false discovery rate of 0.05. A later analysis reported that several top co-occurrence clusters appeared linked to parvovirus B19, influenza, CMV and Epstein-Barr virus. HLA typing was unavailable for some donors at each locus, so association tests used only the typed subset. V-gene and J-gene trimming of TCR beta chains was associated with a missense DCLRE1C variant in a later genetic analysis, and the association was replicated in an independent cohort. The sequencing pipeline was judged likely to have produced a cluster of highly shared sequence variants as a technical artifact. In a later analysis, most CMV-associated TCR beta chains were found to appear HLA-restricted, with HLA associations seemingly driven largely by CMV exposure. The presence/absence analyses assumed that sequencing depth was roughly uniform across donors, and that assumption may not be true. In an earlier analysis of approximately 590 of the donors, most TCR beta V segments appeared in productive rearrangements about 87% or about 30% of the time, broadly matching IMGT annotations. Immune exposure information for the cohort was limited to CMV serostatus. The classifier was reported to diagnose cytomegalovirus status with high specificity and sensitivity in both the original cohort and the validation cohort. A total of fewer than 200 TCR beta chains were listed by the study as associated with cytomegalovirus. A further reported finding was that TCR beta sequences accurately predicted the HLA-A and HLA-B alleles for most subjects in the first cohort. Most TCR sequences were seen in very few donors, while some public TCRs were found in many individuals. Because counts were too low, roughly 16 rarely observed V segments, including chromosome 9 orphons, were left out of the earlier analysis of a few hundred of the donors. Some IMGT-functional V segments, including TRBV6-2 and TRBV6-3, could not be told apart with the 87-base-pair reads, so those segments were excluded.

In total, roughly 670 healthy bone marrow donors made up the cohort. Cohort members were all nominally healthy when sampled, although unrecorded immune exposures were likely present. The donor tested CMV seropositive and was one of the 289 seropositive cohort members. Each donor provided a peripheral blood sample, and peripheral blood mononuclear cells were used for TCR beta sequencing. Genomic DNA was extracted from the blood cell samples with the Qiagen DNeasy Blood Extraction Kit. Library preparation employed the immunoSEQ multiplex PCR assay. For the multiplex PCR, a mixture combining 60 forward primers for TCR Vbeta segments and 13 reverse primers for TCR Jbeta segments was used. A multiplex PCR assay on genomic DNA amplified the CDR3 region of rearranged TCR beta genes. Amplified TCR beta libraries were sequenced as 87-base-pair reads on the Illumina HiSeq System. In the source study's methods: A later analysis tallied 70 million to 100 million unique TCR beta chains across the 550 to 850 repertoires, and about 12 million of those chains were shared by two or more donors. A nearest-neighbor algorithm error-corrected the raw reads and collapsed the reads into unique sequences, merging closely related sequences to remove PCR and sequencing errors. CDR3 sequences were aligned to IMGT reference sequences to assign V, D and J gene segments. For a sequence to be retained, a match of at least six nucleotides was required to both a V gene segment and a J gene segment. Rearrangements were classified as productive when the CDR3 lacked stop codons and remained in frame with V and J, and all other rearrangements were classified as non-productive. Following IMGT convention, CDR3 was defined as the stretch from the second conserved V-encoded cysteine up to the conserved J-encoded phenylalanine. Sequences without an unambiguous match to a single V gene segment were excluded from the earlier analysis of approximately 600 of the donors. In an earlier analysis of roughly 600 of the donors, a V segment was called functional when productive rearrangements were above 56.7%, and segregating when the standard deviation between donors exceeded 5%. A statistical classification framework was built to diagnose cytomegalovirus status from the catalog of TCR beta chain sequences. In a later analysis, V and J genes were assigned by comparing TCR nucleotide sequences against IMGT/GENE-DB human TR gene sequences. The TCRdist pipeline was used in a later analysis to assign CDR3 sequences and most-parsimonious VDJ recombination scenarios. In a later analysis, each TCR beta chain was defined by its CDR3 amino acid sequence together with its V-gene family, and reads lacking a unique V-gene family were excluded. In a later analysis, several hundred highly shared, low-generation-probability nucleotide sequences were removed to address suspected cross-contamination and a sequencing artifact. In a later analysis, a clonal expansion index was calculated for each public chain from normalized within-repertoire ranks of inferred template counts. In a later analysis, generation probabilities were computed with a VDJ recombination model fitted to out-of-frame rearrangements, and the resulting probabilities were checked against IGoR. A later analysis scored TCR-TCR, TCR-HLA and TCR-CMV co-occurrence with hypergeometric tests, applying a repertoire-size bias correction to TCR pairs. In a later analysis, false discovery rates were estimated by permuting HLA or CMV assignments 20 times. In a later analysis, co-occurring TCRs were grouped using DBSCAN, with TCRdist sequence similarity added in when clustering inside HLA-allele-positive subsets. Repertoires with fewer than 30,000 or more than 120,000 public chains, plus five repertoires with anomalous nucleotide sharing, were excluded from co-occurrence clustering. As stored in TCRdb, this immuneACCESS dataset retains in-frame rearrangements with V and J assigned. A fraction of the clones does not appear; measured against another copy, unresolved V genes explain less than half of the discrepancy, and the remainder lacks a known reason. V and J calls and clone size are those listed in that table; D and trimming were worked out from the DNA. The sample table records about 140,000 clones; about four fifths of these occur just once. The ten largest clones take up roughly 4.2% of the sample.

The sequence joins TRBV6-1 to TRBJ1-2, with 8 central nucleotides matching TRBD1. The receptor's source is a man in his forties or fifties in good health and CMV-seropositive. Source material: PBMCs. In nucleotides, the sequence is TGTGCCAGCACCTTTGTGGGACAGGCTTATGGCTACACCTTC. This translates into CASTFVGQAYGYTF.